This T cell receptor beta chain was documented in a study of T cell responses to AZD1222 COVID-19 vaccine. Assay used: immunoSEQ multiplex PCR; TCRdb lists only in-frame clones, some missing. This table has roughly 130,000 clones, roughly nine tenths appearing once. Germline-derived CDR1 and CDR2 are SGHRS and YFSETQ. The length of the CDR3 is 15 residues. Trimming took 3 bases from V and 7 from J, leaving 20 bases between them. This clone was counted a single time. The rearrangement joins TRBV5-1 to TRBJ2-7; D might be TRBD1 or TRBD2, each matching 5 bases. Sequences were derived from peripheral blood, sampled 28 days after the second dose of the MenACWY control vaccine. The receptor comes from an adult who received the MenACWY meningococcal vaccine as a control. CDR3 sequence (DNA): TGCGCCAGCAGCTCTAGCCCATCTGCTTCAGGGGAGCAGTACTTC. Encoded protein: CASSSSPSASGEQYF.